What follows describes a single TCR beta chain. The data originate from a study of cytomegalovirus exposure and HLA in healthy donors. Looking at the study overall: The Caucasian-associated ancestry cluster contained 81% of the 300 to 400 genotyped donors.

PCR was performed using 60 Vbeta and 13 Jbeta primers. Only in-frame clones appear in the TCRdb table, and some are missing; sequencing was by immunoSEQ multiplex PCR. Of roughly 130,000 clones listed, about two thirds were seen once; the top ten hold approximately 2.6%. Germline-derived CDR1 and CDR2 are SNHLY and FYNNEI. The CDR3 is 13 residues long. Losses at the gene ends were 11 bases for V and 7 bases for J; bases not matched to a gene: 11. The sequenced sample was PBMCs. The chain employs TRBV2 and TRBJ2-1; 7 nucleotides agree with TRBD2. The TCR was taken from a human donor in good health. The CDR3 DNA sequence: TGTGCCGGGTGGAGGGAGGGCCCGAATGAGCAGTTCTTC. It specifies CAGWREGPNEQFF. The entire variable domain, with the rest obtained from reference TRBV2 and TRBJ2-1, is as follows: EPEVTQTPSHQVTQMGQEVILRCVPISNHLYFYWYRQILGQKVEFLVSFYNNEISEKSEIFDDQFSVERPDGSNFTLKIRSTKLEDSAMYFCAGWREGPNEQFFGPGTRLTVL.